These T cell receptor beta chains were read from a single sample in a study of blood T cell repertoires in COVID-19. The data were produced by immunoSEQ multiplex PCR, yet TCRdb's version contains in-frame clones alone and is incomplete. The repertoire holds fewer than 300,000 clones, roughly 88% seen once, with 3.5% to 4.5% in the top ten. Input material: PBMCs or T cells enriched from blood (not recorded which). These receptors originate from a woman between 25 and 40 years old who had recovered from COVID-19. Each CDR3 is given with its conserved first and last residue. The D gene is left open where the match is weak. Only some rows state a clone size, as once, few, many or a class for expanded clones.

TGTGCCAGCAGCCTGAGCAATGAGCAGTTCTTC CASSLSNEQFF NA TRBV3-1/TRBV3-2 NA TRBJ2-1
TGTGCCAGCAGCTTGTTACGCAGGGGGCATGAGACCCAGTACTTC CASSLLRRGHETQYF NA TRBV5-8 TRBD1 TRBJ2-5
TGTGCCAGCGGACCGGGGGGGGCCCCTGAAGCTTTCTTT CASGPGGAPEAFF NA TRBV28 NA TRBJ1-1
TGTGCCAGCAGCCCCGGACAGGACACTGAAGCTTTCTTT CASSPGQDTEAFF NA TRBV28 TRBD1 TRBJ1-1
TGTGCCAGCAGCTTATCAGCGGGAGAGTTCCACGAGCAGTACTTC CASSLSAGEFHEQYF NA TRBV7-3 TRBD2 TRBJ2-7
TGTGCCAGCTCACCCGAGAAGGGAGGGGACTATGGCTACACCTTC CASSPEKGGDYGYTF NA TRBV18 NA TRBJ1-2
TGTGCCAGCAGCCGCACAATCGAGGTTGGTGCTTTCTTT CASSRTIEVGAFF once TRBV14 NA TRBJ1-1
TGTGCCTGGGACAGGGGACTAGCGGGAGTTTACACCGGGGAGCTGTTTTTT CAWDRGLAGVYTGELFF NA TRBV30 TRBD2 TRBJ2-2
TGTGCCAGCAGTTTATCTGGCAGTACCACAGATACGCAGTATTTT CASSLSGSTTDTQYF NA TRBV28 NA TRBJ2-3
TGTGCCAGCAGTGACAGATGGTCCACTGAAGCTTTCTTT CASSDRWSTEAFF NA TRBV5-4 NA TRBJ1-1
TGTGCCAGTCGGGAGGGGGCGCATCGTAGAGAGGGCTACACCTTC CASREGAHRREGYTF NA TRBV6-5 TRBD1 TRBJ1-2
TGTGCCAGCAGTAATACCGGGACAGGGCCCTACTATGGCTACACCTTC CASSNTGTGPYYGYTF NA TRBV27 TRBD1 TRBJ1-2
TGTGCCAGCAGCTCGCGGACAGACATGAACACTGAAGCTTTCTTT CASSSRTDMNTEAFF NA TRBV5-5 NA TRBJ1-1
TGTGCCAGCAGTTTCGGAGGGAGGGGAGATACGCAGTATTTT CASSFGGRGDTQYF NA TRBV28 TRBD2 TRBJ2-3
TGTGCCAGCAGCAGGCTAGCGGGAGGGCGGGGAGAGCAGTTCTTC CASSRLAGGRGEQFF NA TRBV7-3 TRBD2 TRBJ2-1
TGTGCCAGCAGCTTGGACAGGGCGGACATTCAGTACTTC CASSLDRADIQYF NA TRBV7-2 TRBD1 TRBJ2-4
TGTGCCACCAGTGACGCGGGACAGGGGTACAATGAGCAGTTCTTC CATSDAGQGYNEQFF NA TRBV24-1 TRBD1 TRBJ2-1
TGTGCCACCAGTGAACCGGGACAGGGGGCGGAGGAGCAGTACTTC CATSEPGQGAEEQYF NA TRBV24-1 TRBD1 TRBJ2-7
TGTGCCAGCAGGATACCCGGCGGGCGTGGCTACACCTTC CASRIPGGRGYTF NA TRBV28 NA TRBJ1-2
TGTGCCAGCAGCTTACGCGCAGGGTCCCATCAGCCCCAGCATTTT CASSLRAGSHQPQHF once TRBV5-8 NA TRBJ1-5
TGCGCCAGCAGCTTAGGTAGCAACACTGAAGCTTTCTTT CASSLGSNTEAFF once TRBV5-1 NA TRBJ1-1
TGTGCCTGGACTCGCGCCTCAACTGTCTCCGGGGAGCTGTTTTTT CAWTRASTVSGELFF once TRBV30 NA TRBJ2-2
TGTGCCAGCAGCTTGCAAAACATCCTTGGCTACACCTTC CASSLQNILGYTF NA TRBV5-6 NA TRBJ1-2
TGTGCCAGCAGTTTTTCGGACGGGGGCTATGGCTACACCTTC CASSFSDGGYGYTF NA TRBV28 NA TRBJ1-2
TGTGCCAGCAGCCAAGCCCTAGCGGGGAACACCGGGGAGCTGTTTTTT CASSQALAGNTGELFF NA TRBV3-1/TRBV3-2 TRBD2 TRBJ2-2
TGTGCCAGCAGTGAACTCGGGACACCATATAGCAATCAGCCCCAGCATTTT CASSELGTPYSNQPQHF few TRBV2 NA TRBJ1-5
TGCGCCAGCAGCCAACAACCCTCGGACGGAGGCAACATTCAGTACTTC CASSQQPSDGGNIQYF NA TRBV4-1 NA TRBJ2-4
TGTGCCAGCAGCTTGGTTCTAGCGGTGAACACCGGGGAGCTGTTTTTT CASSLVLAVNTGELFF few TRBV5-5 TRBD2 TRBJ2-2
TGTGCCAGCAGCGCCGGAATTAGCGAGACCCAGTACTTC CASSAGISETQYF NA TRBV9 NA TRBJ2-5
TGTGCCAGTAGTATAATCGGGGTAGAGACCCAGTACTTC CASSIIGVETQYF few TRBV19 NA TRBJ2-5
TGTGCCAGCAGCCCACAAACCGGGACTGGAAGGGAGACCCAGTACTTC CASSPQTGTGRETQYF NA TRBV13 NA TRBJ2-5
TGTGCCAGTAGCCCGCGGCAGGGGTACGATCAGCCCCAGCATTTT CASSPRQGYDQPQHF NA TRBV19 NA TRBJ1-5
TGTGCCAGCAGCCAGAAGATACAGGGTGAAGCTTTCTTT CASSQKIQGEAFF NA TRBV14 NA TRBJ1-1
TGTGCCAGTAGTTTTACAGGGGACGGGGGCTACACCTTC CASSFTGDGGYTF NA TRBV19 TRBD1 TRBJ1-2